The rows below give T cell receptor beta chains drawn from one sample of a study of early stage breast cancer tumors. Clones were read by immunoSEQ multiplex PCR, and TCRdb kept only the in-frame ones, dropping some. This sample has approximately 9,300 clones; 78% occur once, and the top ten carry 8.8%. Sequencing was performed on normal breast tissue next to the tumor. The source is a person aged 35-50 years with breast cancer. CDR3s include the opening cysteine and the closing phenylalanine or tryptophan. Each record gives: clone size, J gene, D gene, V gene, CDR3 protein, CDR3 DNA. D genes are given only for firm matches. Clone size is stated in some rows and not others, as once, few, many or a class when expanded.

clone size: -
J gene: TRBJ1-1
D gene: -
V gene: TRBV7-2
CDR3 protein: CASSFGIRGEAFF
CDR3 DNA: TGTGCCAGCAGCTTTGGGATTCGGGGCGAAGCTTTCTTT

clone size: -
J gene: TRBJ2-5
D gene: TRBD2
V gene: TRBV19
CDR3 protein: CASSIGLGLAGGTQYF
CDR3 DNA: TGTGCCAGTAGTATAGGGCTTGGACTAGCGGGAGGGACCCAGTACTTC

clone size: -
J gene: TRBJ2-3
D gene: -
V gene: TRBV7-6
CDR3 protein: CASSLVATGSTDTQYF
CDR3 DNA: TGTGCCAGCAGCTTAGTGGCGACAGGTAGCACAGATACGCAGTATTTT

clone size: -
J gene: TRBJ2-2
D gene: -
V gene: TRBV11-2
CDR3 protein: CASSFPGTQNTGELFF
CDR3 DNA: TGTGCCAGCAGCTTCCCCGGGACTCAGAACACCGGGGAGCTGTTTTTT

clone size: once
J gene: TRBJ1-2
D gene: -
V gene: TRBV11-2
CDR3 protein: CASSTIDGYGYTF
CDR3 DNA: TGTGCCAGCAGCACGATCGACGGCTATGGCTACACCTTC

clone size: few
J gene: TRBJ2-7
D gene: TRBD1
V gene: TRBV5-5
CDR3 protein: CASSNPYRGAYEQYF
CDR3 DNA: TGTGCCAGCAGCAACCCCTACAGGGGCGCCTACGAGCAGTACTTC

clone size: -
J gene: TRBJ1-5
D gene: -
V gene: TRBV6-5
CDR3 protein: CASASSLNQPQHF
CDR3 DNA: TGTGCCAGTGCTAGTAGTCTCAATCAGCCCCAGCATTTT

clone size: -
J gene: TRBJ2-7
D gene: -
V gene: TRBV21-1
CDR3 protein: CASSKEEFRRHEQYF
CDR3 DNA: TGTGCCAGCAGCAAAGAAGAGTTTAGGCGGCACGAGCAGTACTTC

clone size: few
J gene: TRBJ2-6
D gene: -
V gene: TRBV7-9
CDR3 protein: CASSLAGSPGANVLTF
CDR3 DNA: TGTGCCAGCAGCTTAGCCGGAAGTCCTGGGGCCAACGTCCTGACTTTC

clone size: -
J gene: TRBJ2-5
D gene: -
V gene: TRBV19
CDR3 protein: CASSIGREETQYF
CDR3 DNA: TGTGCCAGTAGTATAGGCAGGGAAGAGACCCAGTACTTC

clone size: -
J gene: TRBJ1-3
D gene: -
V gene: TRBV5-1
CDR3 protein: CASSSLGVAVRDTIYF
CDR3 DNA: TGCGCCAGCAGCTCATTGGGGGTAGCAGTGAGGGACACCATATATTTT

clone size: -
J gene: TRBJ2-5
D gene: TRBD1
V gene: TRBV27
CDR3 protein: CASRGTGTGETQYF
CDR3 DNA: TGTGCCAGCAGGGGGACAGGGACGGGGGAGACCCAGTACTTC

clone size: few
J gene: TRBJ1-5
D gene: -
V gene: TRBV5-8
CDR3 protein: CASSPPGQPQHF
CDR3 DNA: TGTGCCAGCAGCCCACCGGGACAGCCCCAGCATTTT

clone size: -
J gene: TRBJ2-6
D gene: -
V gene: TRBV27
CDR3 protein: CASSSREFSPGGANVLTF
CDR3 DNA: TGTGCCAGCAGTTCTAGGGAATTCTCCCCCGGAGGGGCCAACGTCCTGACTTTC

clone size: once
J gene: TRBJ1-1
D gene: -
V gene: TRBV5-1
CDR3 protein: CASRGARDTEAFF
CDR3 DNA: TGCGCCAGCAGGGGGGCACGCGACACTGAAGCTTTCTTT

clone size: -
J gene: TRBJ2-5
D gene: TRBD2
V gene: TRBV6-1
CDR3 protein: CASTSGGGTETQYF
CDR3 DNA: TGTGCCAGCACCTCGGGAGGGGGTACCGAGACCCAGTACTTC

clone size: -
J gene: TRBJ2-1
D gene: -
V gene: TRBV21-1
CDR3 protein: CASSKSPFQRTSGYNEQFF
CDR3 DNA: TGTGCCAGCAGCAAAAGCCCGTTTCAGCGGACTAGCGGCTACAATGAGCAGTTCTTC

clone size: -
J gene: TRBJ1-4
D gene: TRBD1
V gene: TRBV29-1
CDR3 protein: CSVIDPKGQGSQEQEKLFF
CDR3 DNA: TGCAGCGTAATAGACCCGAAGGGACAGGGGTCACAAGAACAGGAAAAACTGTTTTTT

clone size: -
J gene: TRBJ1-2
D gene: -
V gene: TRBV9
CDR3 protein: CASSVGGGDYGYTF
CDR3 DNA: TGTGCCAGCAGCGTAGGTGGTGGGGACTATGGCTACACCTTC

clone size: -
J gene: TRBJ2-1
D gene: TRBD2
V gene: TRBV23-1
CDR3 protein: CASRRKPMGREAYNEQFF
CDR3 DNA: TGCGCCAGCAGGCGAAAACCCATGGGACGGGAGGCCTACAATGAGCAGTTCTTC

clone size: once
J gene: TRBJ2-1
D gene: -
V gene: TRBV2
CDR3 protein: CASCQYAYNEQFF
CDR3 DNA: TGTGCCAGCTGCCAGTACGCTTACAATGAGCAGTTCTTC

clone size: -
J gene: TRBJ2-2
D gene: -
V gene: TRBV19
CDR3 protein: CASSIFRDQVSGELFF
CDR3 DNA: TGTGCCAGTAGTATCTTCCGGGACCAGGTATCCGGGGAGCTGTTTTTT

clone size: once
J gene: TRBJ1-2
D gene: -
V gene: TRBV30
CDR3 protein: CAWSKGVRKDGYTF
CDR3 DNA: TGTGCCTGGAGCAAGGGGGTGAGGAAGGATGGCTACACCTTC

clone size: -
J gene: TRBJ1-3
D gene: -
V gene: TRBV15
CDR3 protein: CATSREQGNTIYF
CDR3 DNA: TGTGCCACCAGCAGGGAACAGGGAAACACCATATATTTT

clone size: -
J gene: TRBJ1-1
D gene: TRBD1
V gene: TRBV6-1
CDR3 protein: CASTVDRGGNTEAFF
CDR3 DNA: TGTGCCAGCACCGTGGACAGGGGGGGCAACACTGAAGCTTTCTTT

clone size: -
J gene: TRBJ1-2
D gene: TRBD1
V gene: TRBV30
CDR3 protein: CAWTNRGGDGYTF
CDR3 DNA: TGTGCCTGGACGAACAGGGGTGGGGATGGCTACACCTTC

clone size: -
J gene: TRBJ2-6
D gene: TRBD1
V gene: TRBV9
CDR3 protein: CASSVNPRRTGQISGANVLTF
CDR3 DNA: TGTGCCAGCAGCGTAAACCCCCGGCGGACAGGCCAAATCTCTGGGGCCAACGTCCTGACTTTC

clone size: -
J gene: TRBJ2-1
D gene: -
V gene: TRBV7-9
CDR3 protein: CASSLSWGEQFF
CDR3 DNA: TGTGCCAGCAGCTTATCCTGGGGTGAGCAGTTCTTC

clone size: -
J gene: TRBJ1-1
D gene: -
V gene: TRBV5-6
CDR3 protein: CASSLVVRSNTEAFF
CDR3 DNA: TGTGCCAGCAGCTTGGTTGTTAGGTCGAACACTGAAGCTTTCTTT

clone size: once
J gene: TRBJ2-3
D gene: TRBD2
V gene: TRBV5-4
CDR3 protein: CASSRTSVGTDTQYF
CDR3 DNA: TGTGCCAGCAGCCGAACTAGCGTAGGTACAGATACGCAGTATTTT

clone size: -
J gene: TRBJ2-1
D gene: TRBD2
V gene: TRBV19
CDR3 protein: CAQLYPTGLADNEQFF
CDR3 DNA: TGTGCCCAACTGTACCCGACGGGACTAGCGGACAATGAGCAGTTCTTC

clone size: -
J gene: TRBJ2-1
D gene: TRBD2
V gene: TRBV5-6
CDR3 protein: CASTQLAGLGYNEQFF
CDR3 DNA: TGTGCCAGCACCCAACTAGCGGGATTAGGTTACAATGAGCAGTTCTTC